The 12 T cell receptor beta chains reported below all come from one sample, sequenced in a study of cytomegalovirus exposure and HLA in healthy donors. Use of 60 Vbeta and 13 Jbeta primers characterized the PCR. The table came from immunoSEQ multiplex PCR; TCRdb's copy has only in-frame clones and leaves some out. This table has about 200,000 clones, under 90% appearing once. Sequencing was performed on PBMCs. The source of these receptors is a boy aged 2 to 10 in good health and CMV-seronegative.

The chain couples TRBV6-6 to TRBJ1-6; TRBD1 is a possible D gene (5 bases). Germline assignment: CDR1 MNHNY and CDR2 SVGAGI (reference sequence). There are 15 residues in the CDR3. V was cut by 2 bases and J by 5 bases, with 10 bases left in between. CDR3 in amino acids: CASSYPQGDNSPLHF. The DNA for the CDR3 is TGTGCCAGCAGTTACCCGCAAGGGGATAATTCACCCCTCCACTTT.

The chain uses TRBV6-6 and TRBJ1-5, with TRBD1 matching 8 bases. V shed 4 bases, J shed 5 bases, and the junction held 10 bases outside the gene matches. This CDR3 contains 16 residues. Germline V CDR1 and CDR2: MNHNY, SVGAGI (reference sequence). The CDR3 DNA reads TGTGCCAGCAGTTTCGAGGGACAGGCGGATTATCAGCCCCAGCATTTT. Translation: CASSFEGQADYQPQHF.

J is TRBJ1-2 and V is TRBV5-6, with TRBD1 as a possible D gene (6 bases). Germline-derived CDR1 and CDR2 are SGHDT and YYEEEE. The CDR3 is 17 amino acids. The ends were cut back, 0 bases at V and 1 base at J, with 16 bases in the middle. The CDR3: CASSLVDRSHYNYGYTF. DNA of the CDR3: TGTGCCAGCAGCTTGGTTGACAGGTCCCATTATAACTATGGCTACACCTTC.

The V and J genes are TRBV10-3 and TRBJ2-3, with D possibly matching TRBD1 (5 bases). Trimming took 3 bases from V and 10 from J, leaving 14 bases between them. This CDR3 contains 13 residues. Germline loops: CDR1 ENHRY, CDR2 SYGVKD. This CDR3 is CAISDWADNSQYF. The CDR3 bases are TGTGCCATCAGTGATTGGGCGGACAATTCGCAGTATTTT.

This clone was picked up one time. The rearrangement uses TRBV4-1 and TRBJ1-2; 9 bases align to TRBD1. The CDR3 consists of 15 residues. Germline V lookup: CDR1 MGHRA, CDR2 YSYEKL. With V trimmed by 3 bases and J by 4 bases, 6 bases remained unmatched. CDR3 sequence reads: CASSQQGTGFYGYTF. CDR3 DNA sequence: TGCGCCAGCAGCCAGCAGGGGACAGGGTTCTATGGCTACACCTTC.

The rearrangement uses TRBV7-8 and TRBJ2-3, with TRBD2 identical over 10 bases. Germline V CDR1 and CDR2: SGHVS, FQNEAQ. The ends lost 5 bases at V and 8 bases at J; junction bases unmatched: 10. This CDR3 has 15 amino acids. CDR3 sequence: CASSAGTSVGGTQYF. CDR3 in DNA: TGTGCCAGCAGCGCGGGGACTAGCGTGGGTGGTACGCAGTATTTT.

This clone was counted a single time. The chain has TRBV7-2 and TRBJ1-4; the D is unclear. The ends were cut back, 6 bases at V and 7 bases at J, with 15 bases in the middle. This CDR3 has 14 residues. Germline assignment: CDR1 SGHTA and CDR2 FQGNSA. As DNA, the CDR3 is TGTGCCAGCAGTTCGGCCTACCGGGGTGAAAAACTGTTTTTT. This translates into CASSSAYRGEKLFF.

The V gene is TRBV7-2, the J gene TRBJ2-7, with D possibly TRBD2 on 5 matching bases. CDR3 size: 13 residues. V shed 3 bases and J shed 7 bases, with 13 bases lying between them. Germline V lookup: CDR1 SGHTA, CDR2 FQGNSA. The CDR3 DNA is TGTGCCAGCAGCTTTAGGTTGGCGGGTGAGCAGTACTTC. It encodes CASSFRLAGEQYF.

This clone has only one observation. The J gene is TRBJ1-2, the V gene TRBV5-8, with D uncertain. The CDR3 has 12 residues. Per the germline V gene, CDR1 is SGHTS and CDR2 is YDEGEE. V lost 0 bases and J lost 7, with 7 bases in between. CDR3 in DNA: TGTGCCAGCAGCTTGGTTAGTTTTGGCTACACCTTC. It encodes CASSLVSFGYTF.

The rearrangement links TRBV7-3 to TRBJ1-2; 7 bases align to TRBD1. The V gene's germline CDR1 is SGHTA and CDR2 FQGTGA. V gave up 5 bases and J gave up 6 bases; unmatched junction bases: 15. This CDR3 comprises 16 residues. CDR3 residues: CASSQRSWTGGHGYTF. The CDR3 coding sequence is TGTGCCAGCAGCCAACGCTCTTGGACAGGCGGGCATGGCTACACCTTC.

The chain employs TRBV2 and TRBJ2-1; 11 nucleotides match TRBD1. Unmatched junction bases numbered 11, after V lost 4 bases and J lost 9 bases. This CDR3 has 16 residues. Germline CDR1 SNHLY, CDR2 FYNNEI. CDR3 bases: TGTGCCAGCAGTGGACCCCCGGGACAGGGGGTAGCTGAGCAGTTCTTC. It specifies CASSGPPGQGVAEQFF.

The rearrangement links TRBV6-5 to TRBJ2-3; D is perhaps TRBD1 (5 bases). CDR3 length equals 14 residues. CDR1 and CDR2 (germline): MNHEY, SVGAGI. Trimming cost V 0 bases and J 4 bases, with 8 bases left between them. In DNA, the CDR3 is TGTGCCAGCAGTTACTCAGGGGTGGCAGATACGCAGTATTTT. This codes for CASSYSGVADTQYF.